The rows below give T cell receptor beta chains drawn from one sample of a study of breast tumors, draining lymph nodes, adjacent tissues. TCRdb processed the multiplex PCR reads anew with MiXCR; each CDR3 protein has one entry. The sample includes approximately 280,000 distinct CDR3 sequences, roughly 30% of them seen just once. Sequences were obtained from axillary lymph node tissue. The receptor set was obtained from a female donor with breast cancer. Some clones in this sample may be carry-over from other donors' samples. The CDR3 runs from the conserved cysteine through the conserved F or W. Each record gives: D gene, J gene, clone size, V gene, CDR3 DNA, CDR3 protein. The D gene is left open where the match is weak. Not every row has a clone size; where given, it reads once, few, many or a size class.

D: .
J: TRBJ2-3
size: .
V: TRBV7-2
DNA: TGTGCCAGCAGCGTCTCCACAGAAACGCAGTATTTC
CDR3: CASSVSTETQYF

D: TRBD1
J: TRBJ1-4
size: .
V: TRBV12-3/TRBV12-4
DNA: TGTGCCAGCAGCCGTGACAGGGGAGAAAAGCTGTCTTTT
CDR3: CASSRDRGEKLSF

D: TRBD2
J: TRBJ2-2
size: once
V: TRBV15
DNA: TGTGCCACCAGCCGCCCCGGAGGACTAGCGGGAGTTACCGGGGAGCTGTTTTTT
CDR3: CATSRPGGLAGVTGELFF

D: .
J: TRBJ2-7
size: many
V: TRBV10-3
DNA: TGTGCCATCAGTGAGGCCTCCTACGAGCAGTACTTC
CDR3: CAISEASYEQYF

D: TRBD1
J: TRBJ1-2
size: .
V: TRBV30
DNA: TGTGCCTGGGGGACAGGGGGGAACTATGGCTACACCTTC
CDR3: CAWGTGGNYGYTF

D: .
J: TRBJ2-2
size: many
V: TRBV2
DNA: TGTGCCAGCATACAGGCTTACACCGGGGAGCTGTTTTTT
CDR3: CASIQAYTGELFF

D: TRBD2
J: TRBJ2-3
size: many
V: TRBV2
DNA: TGTGCCAGCAGCCAACTAGCGGGAGGGTGGACAGATACGCAGTATTTT
CDR3: CASSQLAGGWTDTQYF

D: .
J: TRBJ1-2
size: once
V: TRBV29-1
DNA: TGCAGCGCCCGCGGGGATGGCTACACCTTC
CDR3: CSARGDGYTF

D: .
J: TRBJ2-3
size: .
V: TRBV7-3
DNA: TGTGCCAGCAGCTTTGGCAGGATAGACACAGATACGCAGTATTTT
CDR3: CASSFGRIDTDTQYF

D: TRBD1
J: TRBJ1-2
size: many
V: TRBV19
DNA: TGTGCCAGTAGCCCACAGGGGTTCTATGGCTACACCTTC
CDR3: CASSPQGFYGYTF

D: .
J: TRBJ2-4
size: many
V: TRBV15
DNA: TGTGCCACCAGCACCGACTATAGAGTTGACATTCAGTACTTC
CDR3: CATSTDYRVDIQYF

D: TRBD1
J: TRBJ2-2
size: many
V: TRBV11-2
DNA: TGTGCCAGCAGGCCCCGACAGGGAGTGGGGGAGCTGTTTTTT
CDR3: CASRPRQGVGELFF

D: .
J: TRBJ1-3
size: few
V: TRBV18
DNA: TGTGCCAGCCAAAACAACCTTAGACCCGACACCATATATTTT
CDR3: CASQNNLRPDTIYF

D: .
J: TRBJ2-1
size: .
V: TRBV11-3
DNA: TGTGCCAGCAGCAATCCTCGGTGCACTGAGCAGTTCTTC
CDR3: CASSNPRCTEQFF

D: .
J: TRBJ1-6
size: many
V: TRBV7-2
DNA: TGTGCCAGCAGCTTAGCGAGGCAGTATAATTCACCCCTCCACTTT
CDR3: CASSLARQYNSPLHF

D: .
J: TRBJ2-1
size: many
V: TRBV5-1
DNA: TGCGCCAGCAGCTTGGGGGCGGGTCTTTGGCAGTTCTTC
CDR3: CASSLGAGLWQFF

D: .
J: TRBJ2-1
size: few
V: TRBV27
DNA: TGTGCCAGCAGTTTAAACTACAATGAGCAGTTCTTC
CDR3: CASSLNYNEQFF

D: .
J: TRBJ2-7
size: few
V: TRBV6-2/TRBV6-3
DNA: TGTGCCAGCAGTCCGACTTTTTACGAGCAGTACTTC
CDR3: CASSPTFYEQYF

D: .
J: TRBJ1-2
size: many
V: TRBV5-6
DNA: TGTGCCAGCAGCACTACTAACTATGGCTACACCTTC
CDR3: CASSTTNYGYTF

D: .
J: TRBJ1-5
size: many
V: TRBV11-2
DNA: TGTGCCAGCAGCTTAGTTGGGGCCTCTCAGCCCCAGCATTTT
CDR3: CASSLVGASQPQHF

D: TRBD2
J: TRBJ2-7
size: many
V: TRBV19
DNA: TGTGCCAGTAGTATAGATCTGGGACTAGACGAGCAGTACTTC
CDR3: CASSIDLGLDEQYF

D: TRBD2
J: TRBJ2-5
size: many
V: TRBV24-1
DNA: TGTGCCACCAGTGATACCCTCGCCCGGGAGGGGGTAGAGACCCAGTACTTC
CDR3: CATSDTLAREGVETQYF

D: .
J: TRBJ1-4
size: many
V: TRBV7-9
DNA: TGTGCCAGCAGCGAAGGGGGGGCACTTGCGGAAAAACTGTTTTTT
CDR3: CASSEGGALAEKLFF

D: TRBD2
J: TRBJ2-1
size: .
V: TRBV9
DNA: TGTGCCAGCAGCGTCCCACTGAGCGGGAGGGCTGACGGTGAGCAGTTCTTC
CDR3: CASSVPLSGRADGEQFF

D: .
J: TRBJ2-1
size: many
V: TRBV14
DNA: TGTGCCAGCAGCCCTCCACTGTACAATGAGCAGTTCTTC
CDR3: CASSPPLYNEQFF

D: .
J: TRBJ1-5
size: many
V: TRBV5-6
DNA: TGTGCCAGCAGCTTGAGGGTCGGTAGCAATCAGCCCCAGCATTTT
CDR3: CASSLRVGSNQPQHF

D: .
J: TRBJ2-5
size: .
V: TRBV27
DNA: TGTGCCGTCCAACCGGGCGGAGGGGAGACCCAGTACTTC
CDR3: CAVQPGGGETQYF

D: .
J: TRBJ1-2
size: many
V: TRBV7-9
DNA: TGTGCCAGCACCCTAATTACGTCCTATGGCTACACCTTC
CDR3: CASTLITSYGYTF

D: .
J: TRBJ2-2
size: many
V: TRBV14
DNA: TGTGCCAGCTCCCTCACGAACACCGGGGAGCTGTTTTTT
CDR3: CASSLTNTGELFF

D: TRBD2
J: TRBJ2-1
size: .
V: TRBV25-1
DNA: TGTGCCAGCAGTTTTGCGGGAGGGTCCTCCTACAATGAGCAGTTCTTC
CDR3: CASSFAGGSSYNEQFF

D: .
J: TRBJ1-1
size: .
V: TRBV9
DNA: TGTGCCAGCAGCCCCCGGGGGAAATTGAACACTGAAGCTTTCTTT
CDR3: CASSPRGKLNTEAFF

D: .
J: TRBJ1-1
size: once
V: TRBV12-3/TRBV12-4
DNA: TGTGCCAGCAGGAGAGACGAGAACACTGAAGCTTTCTTT
CDR3: CASRRDENTEAFF

D: .
J: TRBJ2-3
size: many
V: TRBV29-1
DNA: TGCAGCGTTGAAGATTGGCGAGAGGGTGGTGAAGATACGCAGTATTTT
CDR3: CSVEDWREGGEDTQYF

D: TRBD2
J: TRBJ2-3
size: many
V: TRBV29-1
DNA: TGCAGCGTAAAGGAGAGGGGGGCGGGAGGAGGCACAGATACGCAGTATTTT
CDR3: CSVKERGAGGGTDTQYF

D: TRBD1
J: TRBJ1-2
size: many
V: TRBV5-1
DNA: TGCGCCAGCAGCTTCGGACAGGGTGGTATCTATGGCTACACCTTC
CDR3: CASSFGQGGIYGYTF

D: .
J: TRBJ1-3
size: many
V: TRBV20-1
DNA: TGCAGTGCTCCCTTAAGAAACACCATATATTTT
CDR3: CSAPLRNTIYF

D: .
J: TRBJ2-5
size: .
V: TRBV10-3
DNA: TGTGCCATCAGTGAGTCAGGTCAGGGTGATCAGCCCCAGTACTTC
CDR3: CAISESGQGDQPQYF

D: .
J: TRBJ1-1
size: .
V: TRBV7-9
DNA: TGTGCCAGCACCCTGGCCGGGTCGAACACTGAAGCTTTCTTT
CDR3: CASTLAGSNTEAFF

D: TRBD1
J: TRBJ2-6
size: many
V: TRBV15
DNA: TGTGCCACCACCTTCGAGGGGGCTGCTGGGGCCAACGTCCTGACTTTC
CDR3: CATTFEGAAGANVLTF

D: .
J: TRBJ2-4
size: many
V: TRBV7-9
DNA: TGTGCCAGCAGCACGGACACGGACATTCAGTACTTC
CDR3: CASSTDTDIQYF

D: .
J: TRBJ2-7
size: many
V: TRBV11-1
DNA: TGTGCCAGCAGCTTAGGATCAGGTCGCATCTACGAGCAGTACTTC
CDR3: CASSLGSGRIYEQYF

D: .
J: TRBJ1-3
size: .
V: TRBV5-6
DNA: TGTGCCAGCAGCTTGGGTGGAAGCACCATATATTTT
CDR3: CASSLGGSTIYF

D: .
J: TRBJ2-2
size: many
V: TRBV4-3
DNA: TGCGCCAGCAGCCAAGTCATCGGGATCACCGGGGAGCTGTTTTTT
CDR3: CASSQVIGITGELFF

D: .
J: TRBJ1-2
size: many
V: TRBV10-1
DNA: TGCGCCAGCAGTGAGGGTTTTGGGACACCAAACTTC
CDR3: CASSEGFGTPNF

D: .
J: TRBJ1-1
size: .
V: TRBV6-2/TRBV6-3
DNA: TGTGCCAGCAGTCGAGACAGCTCCTTGAACACTGAAGCTTTCTTT
CDR3: CASSRDSSLNTEAFF

D: .
J: TRBJ2-5
size: .
V: TRBV3-1
DNA: TGTGCCAGCAGCAAGGGGCCCCCGGCGGAGACCCAGTACTTC
CDR3: CASSKGPPAETQYF

D: .
J: TRBJ2-2
size: many
V: TRBV12-3/TRBV12-4
DNA: TGTGTCAGCAGTGCCAGACAGTACACCGGGGAGCTGTTTTTT
CDR3: CVSSARQYTGELFF

D: .
J: TRBJ1-5
size: many
V: TRBV20-1
DNA: TGCAGTGCTAACAACGTCCGACATCAGCCCCAGCATTTT
CDR3: CSANNVRHQPQHF